These 13 T cell receptor beta chains were sequenced from one sample in a study of blood T cell repertoires in COVID-19. Method: immunoSEQ multiplex PCR; TCRdb's copy keeps in-frame clones and lacks some. The data hold 200,000 to 300,000 clones, with about 79% observed a single time. Sequenced material: peripheral blood. Receptors originate from a man aged 80 or over with acute or convalescent COVID-19.

The gene calls are TRBV24-1 and TRBJ2-2, with a tentative D call TRBD2 (6 bases). This CDR3 comprises 15 residues. V was pared by 5 bases and J by 7 bases, with 16 bases between. The germline V gene encodes CDR1 KGHDR and CDR2 SFDVKD. The CDR3 DNA is TGTGCCACCAGTGGCGGGGCAGGGTACGGCGGGGAGCTGTTTTTT. Encoded protein: CATSGGAGYGGELFF.

Here the CDR3 DNA reads TGTGCCAGCAGTCAAACTTACAATGAGCAGTTCTTC. It yields the protein CASSQTYNEQFF. The chain uses TRBV7-9 and TRBJ2-1, with D unresolved. The ends were cut back, 6 bases at V and 4 bases at J, with 7 bases in the middle. Germline loops: CDR1 SEHNR, CDR2 FQNEAQ (reference sequence). This CDR3 has 12 amino acids.

The chain links TRBV11-2 to TRBJ2-6; unclear D gene. Deletions cut 2 bases from V and 0 bases from J, with 8 bases between. Looked up from germline, CDR1 is SGHAT and CDR2 is FQNNGV. This CDR3 is built from 16 residues. CDR3: CASSLRESSGANVLTF. In DNA, the CDR3 is TGTGCCAGCAGCTTAAGAGAGAGCTCTGGGGCCAACGTCCTGACTTTC.

J is TRBJ2-2 and V is TRBV7-9, with 10 nucleotides matching TRBD1. In germline, CDR1 is SEHNR, CDR2 FQNEAQ (reference sequence). J was trimmed by 8 bases and V by 4 bases; bases with no gene match: 7. The CDR3 length is 15 residues. In nucleotides, the CDR3 is TGTGCCAGCAGCTGGACAGGGGGAATCGGTGGGGAGCTGTTTTTT. Its translation is CASSWTGGIGGELFF.

This chain uses TRBV7-2 with TRBJ2-3; D is perhaps TRBD2 (5 bases). This CDR3 has 15 residues. Germline V gene data show CDR1 as SGHTA and CDR2 as FQGNSA. The ends were cut back, 2 bases at V and 1 base at J, with 10 bases in the middle. CDR3 loop: CASSLRRWGTDTQYF. Written as DNA, the CDR3 is TGTGCCAGCAGCTTAAGGAGGTGGGGCACAGATACGCAGTATTTT.

This clone was counted only a few times. The rearrangement links TRBV15 to TRBJ2-1, with D perhaps matching TRBD1 (5 bases). The V end was cut by 0 bases, the J end by 13 bases, with 13 bases between. The CDR3 contains 13 residues. Germline V gene sequence: CDR1 LNHNV, CDR2 YYDKDF (reference sequence). The CDR3 region is CATSRDSGIRQFF. The CDR3 bases are TGTGCCACCAGCAGAGATTCAGGGATCCGCCAGTTCTTC.

The V gene is TRBV5-4, the J gene TRBJ2-7, with TRBD2 matching over 11 bases. With V trimmed by 3 bases and J by 3 bases, 5 bases remained unmatched. Germline CDR1 SGHNT, CDR2 YYREEE (reference sequence). The CDR3 covers 15 residues. CDR3 bases: TGTGCCAGCAGCTCGACTAGCGGGACCATCTACGAGCAGTACTTC. Its protein product is CASSSTSGTIYEQYF.

The chain links TRBV19 to TRBJ1-5; D gene ambiguous. This CDR3 is 12 amino acids long. The germline CDR1 and CDR2 sequences are LNHDA and SQIVND (reference sequence). Trimming cost V 4 bases and J 4 bases, with 5 bases left between them. CDR3 in amino acids: CASSSQNQPQHF. CDR3 bases: TGTGCCAGTAGTAGCCAGAATCAGCCCCAGCATTTT.

The V and J genes are TRBV28 and TRBJ2-7; tentatively, D is TRBD1 (6 bases). Germline V lookup: CDR1 MDHEN, CDR2 SYDVKM. V was pared by 6 bases and J by 0 bases, with 12 bases between. The CDR3 extends over 14 amino acids. The CDR3 DNA reads TGTGCCAGCAGACGCCAGGGGAGCTCCTACGAGCAGTACTTC. Translating gives CASRRQGSSYEQYF.

The rearrangement links TRBV28 to TRBJ1-6, with no clear D. CDR1 MDHEN and CDR2 SYDVKM come from the germline V gene. V dropped 1 base and J dropped 11 bases, with 12 bases sitting between them. CDR3 length: 14 amino acids. In DNA form, the CDR3 reads TGTGCCAGCAGTTTATCTACGGGAGTGACACCCCTCCACTTT. It codes for CASSLSTGVTPLHF.

V and J are TRBV6-5 and TRBJ1-3; 7 positions agree with TRBD1. V lost 6 bases, J lost 4 bases, and 9 bases stayed unmatched. The CDR3 extends over 15 amino acids. Germline V lookup: CDR1 MNHEY, CDR2 SVGAGI. CDR3 DNA sequence: TGTGCCAGCAGCCTCGACAGGGCCGCGGGAAACACCATATATTTT. Translated: CASSLDRAAGNTIYF.

The chain links TRBV18 to TRBJ1-1, with 7 bases matching TRBD1. This CDR3 is built from 13 residues. Losses at the gene ends were 4 bases for V and 3 bases for J; bases not matched to a gene: 2. The germline V gene has CDR1 KGHSH and CDR2 LQKENI. The CDR3 DNA reads as TGTGCCAGCTCACTCGGACAGGACACTGAAGCTTTCTTT. It translates to CASSLGQDTEAFF.

J is TRBJ2-3 and V is TRBV5-8; no clear D. Germline values: CDR1 SGHTS, CDR2 YDEGEE. The length of the CDR3 is 14 residues. Trimming stripped 1 base from V and 1 base from J, with 7 bases between. In DNA form, the CDR3 reads TGTGCCAGCAGCTTGCACCGCGGCACAGATACGCAGTATTTT. It translates to CASSLHRGTDTQYF.